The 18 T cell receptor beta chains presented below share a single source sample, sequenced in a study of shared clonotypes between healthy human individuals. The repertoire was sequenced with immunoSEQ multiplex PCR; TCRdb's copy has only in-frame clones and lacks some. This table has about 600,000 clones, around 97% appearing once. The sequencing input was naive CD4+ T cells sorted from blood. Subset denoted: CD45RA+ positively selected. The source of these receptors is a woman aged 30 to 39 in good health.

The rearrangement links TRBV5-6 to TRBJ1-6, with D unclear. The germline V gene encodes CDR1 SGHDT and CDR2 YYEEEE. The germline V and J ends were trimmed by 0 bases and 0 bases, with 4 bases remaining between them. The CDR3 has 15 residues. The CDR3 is CASSLGSSYNSPLHF. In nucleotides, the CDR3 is TGTGCCAGCAGCTTGGGCAGCTCCTATAATTCACCCCTCCACTTT.

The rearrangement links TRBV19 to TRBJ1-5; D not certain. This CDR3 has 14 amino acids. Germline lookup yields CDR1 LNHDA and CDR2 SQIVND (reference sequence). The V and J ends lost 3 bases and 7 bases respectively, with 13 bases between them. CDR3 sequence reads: CASSIMAVWQPQHF. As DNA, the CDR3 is TGTGCCAGTAGTATTATGGCGGTGTGGCAGCCCCAGCATTTT.

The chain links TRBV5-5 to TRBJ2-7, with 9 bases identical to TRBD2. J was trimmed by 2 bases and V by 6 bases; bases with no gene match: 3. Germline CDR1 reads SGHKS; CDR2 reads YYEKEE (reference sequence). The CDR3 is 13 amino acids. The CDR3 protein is CASTLAGAYEQYF. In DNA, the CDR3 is TGTGCCAGCACCTTAGCGGGAGCCTACGAGCAGTACTTC. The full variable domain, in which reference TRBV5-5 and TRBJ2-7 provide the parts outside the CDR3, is DAGVTQSPTHLIKTRGQQVTLRCSPISGHKSVSWYQQVLGQGPQFIFQYYEKEERGRGNFPDRFSARQFPNYSSELNVNALLLGDSALYLCASTLAGAYEQYFGPGTRLTVT.

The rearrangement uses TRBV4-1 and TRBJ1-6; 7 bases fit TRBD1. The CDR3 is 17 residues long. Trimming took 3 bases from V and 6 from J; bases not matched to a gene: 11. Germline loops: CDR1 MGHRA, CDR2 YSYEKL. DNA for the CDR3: TGCGCCAGCAGCCAGGTTGGTGGGACAGCCCTTAATTCACCCCTCCACTTT. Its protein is CASSQVGGTALNSPLHF.

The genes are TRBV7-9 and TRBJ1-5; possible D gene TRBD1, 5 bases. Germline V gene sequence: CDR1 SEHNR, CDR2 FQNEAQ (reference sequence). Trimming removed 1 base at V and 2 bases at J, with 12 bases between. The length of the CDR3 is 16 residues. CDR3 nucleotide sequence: TGTGCCAGCAGCTTAGGGCGAGGGGACGGCAATCAGCCCCAGCATTTT. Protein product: CASSLGRGDGNQPQHF.

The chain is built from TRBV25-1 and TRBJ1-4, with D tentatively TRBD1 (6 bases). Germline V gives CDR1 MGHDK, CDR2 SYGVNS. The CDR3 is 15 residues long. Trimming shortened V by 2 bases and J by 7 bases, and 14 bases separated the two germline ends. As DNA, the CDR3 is TGTGCCAGCAGTGAAGGGGGCCTACCCCTTGAAAAACTGTTTTTT. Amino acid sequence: CASSEGGLPLEKLFF.

Written as DNA, the CDR3 is TGTGCCAGTAGTATAGGGCAAGGGGATACGCAGTATTTT. Translating it yields CASSIGQGDTQYF. The chain joins TRBV19 to TRBJ2-3; D not certain. The V end was cut by 1 base, the J end by 6 bases, with 8 bases between. This CDR3 region has 13 residues. Germline V gene lookup returns CDR1 LNHDA and CDR2 SQIVND (reference sequence).

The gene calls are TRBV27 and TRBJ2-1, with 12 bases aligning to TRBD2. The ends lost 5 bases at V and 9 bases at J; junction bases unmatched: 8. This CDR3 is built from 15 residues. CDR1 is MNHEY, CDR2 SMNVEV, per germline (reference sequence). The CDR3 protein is CASSPGLAGTREQFF. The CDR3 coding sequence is TGTGCCAGCAGTCCCGGACTAGCGGGAACGCGTGAGCAGTTCTTC.

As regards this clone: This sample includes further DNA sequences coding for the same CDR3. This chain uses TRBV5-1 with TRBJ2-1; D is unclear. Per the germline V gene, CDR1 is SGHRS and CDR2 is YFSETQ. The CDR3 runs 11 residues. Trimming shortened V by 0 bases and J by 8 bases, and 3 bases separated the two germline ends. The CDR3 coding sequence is TGCGCCAGCAGCTTGGTCGATGAGCAGTTCTTC. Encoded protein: CASSLVDEQFF.

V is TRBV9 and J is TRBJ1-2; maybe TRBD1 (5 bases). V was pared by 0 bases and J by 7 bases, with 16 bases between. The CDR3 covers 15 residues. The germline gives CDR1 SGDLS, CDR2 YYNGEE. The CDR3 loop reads CASSVEGNFPGGYTF. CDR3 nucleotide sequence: TGTGCCAGCAGCGTAGAGGGGAACTTTCCAGGTGGCTACACCTTC.

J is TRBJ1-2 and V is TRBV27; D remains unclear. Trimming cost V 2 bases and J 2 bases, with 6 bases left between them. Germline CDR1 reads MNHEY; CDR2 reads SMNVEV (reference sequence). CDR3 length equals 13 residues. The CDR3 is CASSLAGNYGYTF. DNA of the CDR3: TGTGCCAGCAGTTTAGCGGGGAACTATGGCTACACCTTC.

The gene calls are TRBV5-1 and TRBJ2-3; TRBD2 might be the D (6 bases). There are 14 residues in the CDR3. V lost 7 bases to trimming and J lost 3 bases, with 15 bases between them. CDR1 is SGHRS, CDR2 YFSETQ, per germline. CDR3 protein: CASGGRQTTDTQYF. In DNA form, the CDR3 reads TGCGCCAGCGGAGGGAGACAGACAACAGATACGCAGTATTTT. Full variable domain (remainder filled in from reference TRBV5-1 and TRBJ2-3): KAGVTQTPRYLIKTRGQQVTLSCSPISGHRSVSWYQQTPGQGLQFLFEYFSETQRNKGNFPGRFSGRQFSNSRSEMNVSTLELGDSALYLCASGGRQTTDTQYFGPGTRLTVL.

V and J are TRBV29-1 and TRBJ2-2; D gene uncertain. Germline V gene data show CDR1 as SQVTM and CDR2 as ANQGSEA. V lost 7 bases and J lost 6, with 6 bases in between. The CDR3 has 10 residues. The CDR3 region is CSAVSGELFF. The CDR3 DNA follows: TGCAGCGCGGTGTCCGGGGAGCTGTTTTTT.

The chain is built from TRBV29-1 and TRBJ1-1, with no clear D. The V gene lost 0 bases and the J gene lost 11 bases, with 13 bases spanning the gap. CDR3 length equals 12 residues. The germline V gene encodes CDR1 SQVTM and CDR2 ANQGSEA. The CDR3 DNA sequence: TGCAGCGTTGAAGACCAAACGCGTCCGGCTTTCTTT. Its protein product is CSVEDQTRPAFF. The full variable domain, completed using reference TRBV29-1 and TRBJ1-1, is SAVISQKPSRDICQRGTSLTIQCQVDSQVTMMFWYRQQPGQSLTLIATANQGSEATYESGFVIDKFPISRPNLTFSTLTVSNMSPEDSSIYLCSVEDQTRPAFFGQGTRLTVV.

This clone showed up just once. The CDR3: CASSLGRGGGETQYF. CDR3 nucleotides: TGCGCCAGCAGCTTGGGTCGTGGCGGGGGAGAGACCCAGTACTTC. The V call is TRBV5-1, the J call TRBJ2-5, with TRBD2 identical over 7 bases. Losses at the gene ends were 0 bases for V and 4 bases for J; bases not matched to a gene: 6. Germline loops: CDR1 SGHRS, CDR2 YFSETQ. The CDR3 contains 15 residues.

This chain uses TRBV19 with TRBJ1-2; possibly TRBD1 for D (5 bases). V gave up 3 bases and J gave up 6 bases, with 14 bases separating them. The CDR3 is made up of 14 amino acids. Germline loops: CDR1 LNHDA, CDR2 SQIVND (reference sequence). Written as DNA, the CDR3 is TGTGCCAGTAGTATCGCCGCGGGGGTCGATGGCTACACCTTC. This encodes CASSIAAGVDGYTF.

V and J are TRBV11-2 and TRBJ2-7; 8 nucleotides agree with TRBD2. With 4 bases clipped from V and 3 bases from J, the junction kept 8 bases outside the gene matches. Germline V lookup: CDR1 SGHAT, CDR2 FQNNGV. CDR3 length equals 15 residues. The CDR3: CASSSTRAGVYEQYF. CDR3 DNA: TGTGCCAGCAGCTCAACCCGAGCGGGAGTCTACGAGCAGTACTTC.

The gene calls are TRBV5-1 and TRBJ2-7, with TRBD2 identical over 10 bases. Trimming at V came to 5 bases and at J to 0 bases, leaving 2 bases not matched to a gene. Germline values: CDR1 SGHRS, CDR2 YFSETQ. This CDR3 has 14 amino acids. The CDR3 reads CASRLAGGSYEQYF. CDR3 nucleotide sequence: TGCGCCAGCAGATTAGCGGGAGGCTCCTACGAGCAGTACTTC.